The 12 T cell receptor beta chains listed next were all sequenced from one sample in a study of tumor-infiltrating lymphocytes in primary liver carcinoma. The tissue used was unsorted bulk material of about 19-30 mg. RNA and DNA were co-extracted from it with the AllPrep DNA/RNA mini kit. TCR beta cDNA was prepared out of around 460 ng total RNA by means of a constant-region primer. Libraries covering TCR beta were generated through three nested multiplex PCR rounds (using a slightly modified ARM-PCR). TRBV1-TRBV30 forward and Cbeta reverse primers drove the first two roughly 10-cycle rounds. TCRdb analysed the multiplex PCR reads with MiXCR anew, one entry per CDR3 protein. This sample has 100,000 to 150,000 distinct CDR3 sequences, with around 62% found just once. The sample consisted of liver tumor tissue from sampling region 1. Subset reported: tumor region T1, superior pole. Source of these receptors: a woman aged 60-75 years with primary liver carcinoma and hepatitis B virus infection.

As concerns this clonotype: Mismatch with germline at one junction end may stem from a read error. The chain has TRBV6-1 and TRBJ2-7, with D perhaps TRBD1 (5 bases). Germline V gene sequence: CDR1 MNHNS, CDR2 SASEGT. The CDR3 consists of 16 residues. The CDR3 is CASSEEEARGSYEQNF. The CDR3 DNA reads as TGTGCCAGTAGTGAAGAAGAGGCTAGGGGCTCCTACGAGCAGAACTTC.

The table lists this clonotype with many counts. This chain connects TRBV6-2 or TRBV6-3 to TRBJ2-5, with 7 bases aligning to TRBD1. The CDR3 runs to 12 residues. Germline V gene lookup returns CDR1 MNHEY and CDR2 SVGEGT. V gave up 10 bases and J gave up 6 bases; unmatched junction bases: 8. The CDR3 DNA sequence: TGTGCCACCAGACAGGGTGTAAAGACCCAGTACTTC. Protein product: CATRQGVKTQYF.

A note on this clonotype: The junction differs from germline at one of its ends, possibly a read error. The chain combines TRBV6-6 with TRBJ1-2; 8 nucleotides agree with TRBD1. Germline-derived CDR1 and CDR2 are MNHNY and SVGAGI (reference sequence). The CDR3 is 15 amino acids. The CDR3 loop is CVSSSRTGSNNGYTF. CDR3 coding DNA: TGTGTCAGCAGTTCGCGGACAGGGTCTAACAATGGCTACACCTTC.

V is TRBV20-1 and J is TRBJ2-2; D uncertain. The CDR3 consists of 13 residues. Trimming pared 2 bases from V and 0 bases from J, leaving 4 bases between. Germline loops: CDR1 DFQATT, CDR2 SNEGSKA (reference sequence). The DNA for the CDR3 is TGCAGTGCTAGACGTGCGAACACCGGGGAGCTGTTTTTT. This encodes CSARRANTGELFF.

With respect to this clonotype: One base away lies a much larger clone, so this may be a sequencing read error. CDR3 in DNA: TGTGCCAGCACCCTGATGACTGGTGGTGAGCAGTCCTTC. Its protein product is CASTLMTGGEQSF. V is TRBV12-3 or TRBV12-4 and J is TRBJ2-1; D is unresolved. The CDR3 is made up of 13 amino acids.

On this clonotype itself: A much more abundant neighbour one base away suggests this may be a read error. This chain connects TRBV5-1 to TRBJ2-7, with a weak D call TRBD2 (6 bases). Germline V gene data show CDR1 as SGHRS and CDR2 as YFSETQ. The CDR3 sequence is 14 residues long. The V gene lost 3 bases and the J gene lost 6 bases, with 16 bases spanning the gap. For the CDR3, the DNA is TGCGCCAGCAGCTGGGGAGAGGGAGGTGGCGAGCAGTACTTC. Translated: CASSWGEGGGEQYF.

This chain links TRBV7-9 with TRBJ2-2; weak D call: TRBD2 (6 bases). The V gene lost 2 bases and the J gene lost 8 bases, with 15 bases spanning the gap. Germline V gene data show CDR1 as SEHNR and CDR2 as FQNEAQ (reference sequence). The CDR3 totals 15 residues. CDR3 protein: CASSLSSGETGELFF. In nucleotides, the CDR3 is TGTGCCAGCAGCTTATCATCGGGAGAGACAGGGGAGCTGTTTTTT.

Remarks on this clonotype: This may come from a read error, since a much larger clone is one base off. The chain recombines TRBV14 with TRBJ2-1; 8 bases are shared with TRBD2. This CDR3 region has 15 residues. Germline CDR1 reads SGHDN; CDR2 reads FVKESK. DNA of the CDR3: TGTGCCAGCAGTTACTCGAGGCTAGCGGGCAATGAGCAGTTATTC. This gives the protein CASSYSRLAGNEQLF.

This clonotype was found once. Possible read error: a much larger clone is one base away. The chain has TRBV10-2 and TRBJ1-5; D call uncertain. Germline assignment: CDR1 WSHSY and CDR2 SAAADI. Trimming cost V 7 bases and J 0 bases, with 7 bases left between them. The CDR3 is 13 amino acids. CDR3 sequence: CASMYNSNQPQHF. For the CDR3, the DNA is TGCGCCAGCATGTATAATAGCAATCAGCCCCAGCATTTT.

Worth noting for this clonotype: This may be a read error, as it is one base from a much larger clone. CDR3 nucleotides: TGTACCAGCAGTGCCGGCGGGACAGGGAACAACTATGGCTACACCTTC. Translated: CTSSAGGTGNNYGYTF. V is TRBV6-1 and J is TRBJ1-2; 9 bases agree with TRBD1. CDR3 length equals 16 residues. The germline CDR1 and CDR2 sequences are MNHNS and SASEGT.

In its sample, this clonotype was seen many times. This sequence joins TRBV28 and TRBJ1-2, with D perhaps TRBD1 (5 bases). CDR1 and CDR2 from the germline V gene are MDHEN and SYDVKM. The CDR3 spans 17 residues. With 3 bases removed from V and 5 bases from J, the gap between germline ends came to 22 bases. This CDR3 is CASSFPPGSQGRYGYTF. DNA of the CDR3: TGTGCCAGCAGTTTCCCTCCCGGTTCCCAGGGTCGGTATGGCTACACCTTC.

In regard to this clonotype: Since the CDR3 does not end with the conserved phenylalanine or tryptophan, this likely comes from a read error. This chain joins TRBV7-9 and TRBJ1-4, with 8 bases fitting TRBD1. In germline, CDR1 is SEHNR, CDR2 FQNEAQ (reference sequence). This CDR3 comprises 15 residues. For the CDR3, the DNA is TGTGGCAGCAGCGGGCAGGGGGCGCAGTATGAAAAACTGTTTTTA. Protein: CGSSGQGAQYEKLFL.